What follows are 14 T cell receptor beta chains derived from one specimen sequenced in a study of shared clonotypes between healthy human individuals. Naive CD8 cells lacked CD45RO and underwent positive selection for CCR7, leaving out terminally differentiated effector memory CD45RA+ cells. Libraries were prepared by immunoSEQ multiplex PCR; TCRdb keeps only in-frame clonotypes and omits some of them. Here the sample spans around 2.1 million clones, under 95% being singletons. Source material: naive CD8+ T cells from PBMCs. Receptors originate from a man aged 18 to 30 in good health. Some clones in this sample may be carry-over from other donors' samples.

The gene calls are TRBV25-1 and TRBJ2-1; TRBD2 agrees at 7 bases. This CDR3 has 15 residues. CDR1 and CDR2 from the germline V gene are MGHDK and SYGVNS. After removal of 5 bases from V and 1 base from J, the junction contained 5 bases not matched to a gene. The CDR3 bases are TGTGCCAGCAGTTCTAGCGGAGCTTCCTACAATGAGCAGTTCTTC. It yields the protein CASSSSGASYNEQFF.

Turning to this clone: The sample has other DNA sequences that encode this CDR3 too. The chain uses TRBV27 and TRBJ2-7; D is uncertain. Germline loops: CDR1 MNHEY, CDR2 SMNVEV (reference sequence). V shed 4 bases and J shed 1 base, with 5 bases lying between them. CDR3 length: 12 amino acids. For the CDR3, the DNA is TGTGCCAGCAGTTCCCATTCCTACGAGCAGTACTTC. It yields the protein CASSSHSYEQYF.

The CDR3 here is CSVEDEAVTHYEQYF. As DNA, the CDR3 is TGCAGCGTTGAAGATGAGGCGGTGACTCACTACGAGCAGTACTTC. The rearrangement joins TRBV29-1 to TRBJ2-7; D gene unclear. The V end lost 0 bases, the J end lost 3 bases, and 15 bases lay between the germline ends. Looked up from germline, CDR1 is SQVTM and CDR2 is ANQGSEA. There are 15 residues in the CDR3.

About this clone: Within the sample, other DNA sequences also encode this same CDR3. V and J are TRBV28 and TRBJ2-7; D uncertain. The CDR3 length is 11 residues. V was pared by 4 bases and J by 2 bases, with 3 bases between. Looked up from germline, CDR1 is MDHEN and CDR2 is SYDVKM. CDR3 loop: CASSSTYEQYF. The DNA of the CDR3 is TGTGCCAGCAGTTCTACCTACGAGCAGTACTTC.

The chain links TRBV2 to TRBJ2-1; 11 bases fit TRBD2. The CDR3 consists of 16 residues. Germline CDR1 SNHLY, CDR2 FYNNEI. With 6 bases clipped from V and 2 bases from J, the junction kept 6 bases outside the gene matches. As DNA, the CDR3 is TGTGCCAGCAGAGCAGGACTAGCGGGCACCTACAATGAGCAGTTCTTC. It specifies CASRAGLAGTYNEQFF.

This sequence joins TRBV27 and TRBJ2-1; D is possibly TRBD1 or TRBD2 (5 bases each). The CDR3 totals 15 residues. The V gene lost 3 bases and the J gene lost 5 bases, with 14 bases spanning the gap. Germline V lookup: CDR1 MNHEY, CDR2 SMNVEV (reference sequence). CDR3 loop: CASSFGAGTDNEQFF. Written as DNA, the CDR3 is TGTGCCAGCAGTTTTGGGGCGGGCACTGACAATGAGCAGTTCTTC.

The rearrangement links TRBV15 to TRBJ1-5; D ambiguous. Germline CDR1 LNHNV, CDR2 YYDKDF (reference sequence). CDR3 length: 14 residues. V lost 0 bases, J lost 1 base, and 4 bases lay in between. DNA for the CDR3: TGTGCCACCAGCAGAGATTTCAGCAATCAGCCCCAGCATTTT. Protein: CATSRDFSNQPQHF.

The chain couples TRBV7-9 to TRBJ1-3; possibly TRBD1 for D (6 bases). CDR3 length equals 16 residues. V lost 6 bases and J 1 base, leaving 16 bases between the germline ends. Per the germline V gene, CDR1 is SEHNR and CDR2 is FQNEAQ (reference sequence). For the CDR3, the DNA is TGTGCCAGCAGACCCACAGGGACCATTTCTGGAAACACCATATATTTT. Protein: CASRPTGTISGNTIYF.

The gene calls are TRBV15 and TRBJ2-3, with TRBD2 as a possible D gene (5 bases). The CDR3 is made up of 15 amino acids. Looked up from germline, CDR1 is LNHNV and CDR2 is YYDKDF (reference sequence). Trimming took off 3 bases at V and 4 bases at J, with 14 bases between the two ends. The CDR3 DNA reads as TGTGCCACCAGCAGCCGGGATACGACGGCAGATACGCAGTATTTT. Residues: CATSSRDTTADTQYF.

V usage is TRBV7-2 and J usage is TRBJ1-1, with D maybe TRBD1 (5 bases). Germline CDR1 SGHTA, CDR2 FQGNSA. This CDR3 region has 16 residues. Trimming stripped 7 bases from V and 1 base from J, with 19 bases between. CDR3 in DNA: TGTGCCAGCAAGCTAAAGGAGGGGTTTGCGAACACTGAAGCTTTCTTT. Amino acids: CASKLKEGFANTEAFF. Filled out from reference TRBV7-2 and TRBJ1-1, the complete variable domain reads GAGVSQSPSNKVTEKGKDVELRCDPISGHTALYWYRQSLGQGLEFLIYFQGNSAPDKSGLPSDRFSAERTGGSVSTLTIQRTQQEDSAVYLCASKLKEGFANTEAFFGQGTRLTVV.

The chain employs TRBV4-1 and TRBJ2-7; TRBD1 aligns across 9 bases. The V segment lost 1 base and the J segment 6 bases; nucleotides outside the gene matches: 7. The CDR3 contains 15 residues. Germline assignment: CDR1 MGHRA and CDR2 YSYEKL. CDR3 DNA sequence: TGCGCCAGCAGCCAAGGATCGGACAGGGGCGGCGAGCAGTACTTC. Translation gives CASSQGSDRGGEQYF.

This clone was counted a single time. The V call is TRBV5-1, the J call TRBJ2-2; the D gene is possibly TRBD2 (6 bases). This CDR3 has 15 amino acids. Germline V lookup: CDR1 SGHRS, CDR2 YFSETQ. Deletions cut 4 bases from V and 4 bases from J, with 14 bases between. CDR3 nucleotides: TGCGCCAGCAGCCAGACTCGGGAGCGCACCGGGGAGCTGTTTTTT. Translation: CASSQTRERTGELFF.

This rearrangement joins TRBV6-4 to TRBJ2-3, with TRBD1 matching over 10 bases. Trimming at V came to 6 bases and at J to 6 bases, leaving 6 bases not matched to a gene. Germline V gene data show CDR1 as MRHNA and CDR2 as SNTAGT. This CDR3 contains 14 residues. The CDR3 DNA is TGTGCCAGCAGACCCGGACAGGGGGTGGATACGCAGTATTTT. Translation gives CASRPGQGVDTQYF.

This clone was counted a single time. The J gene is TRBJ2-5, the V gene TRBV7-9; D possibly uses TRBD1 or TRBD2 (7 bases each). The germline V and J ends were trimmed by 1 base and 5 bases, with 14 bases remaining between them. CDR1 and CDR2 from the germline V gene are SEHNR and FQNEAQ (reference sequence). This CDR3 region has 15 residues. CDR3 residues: CASSLGEGAIETQYF. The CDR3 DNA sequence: TGTGCCAGCAGCTTAGGGGAGGGGGCGATCGAGACCCAGTACTTC.